Presented here are 21 T cell receptor beta chains from one specimen sequenced in a study of shared clonotypes between healthy human individuals. Repertoires were generated with immunoSEQ multiplex PCR, while TCRdb's copy carries only in-frame clones and drops some. Of hundreds of thousands of clones in the sample, 70% to 80% were seen once. Sequencing used PBMCs. The source is a woman aged 40 to 50 in good health. Some clones in this sample may be carry-over from other donors' samples.

This chain connects TRBV19 to TRBJ2-1; 8 bases fit TRBD2. V gave up 6 bases and J gave up 1 base; unmatched junction bases: 14. CDR1 is LNHDA and CDR2 is SQIVND in the germline V gene (reference sequence). The CDR3 loop spans 18 amino acids. In DNA form, the CDR3 reads TGTGCCAGTAGAACCACCGGGACTAGTGCCCTTTCCTACAATGAGCAGTTCTTC. Amino acid sequence: CASRTTGTSALSYNEQFF.

This clone was observed a few times. The chain couples TRBV19 to TRBJ2-7; 14 nucleotides match TRBD2. CDR1 is LNHDA and CDR2 is SQIVND in the germline V gene (reference sequence). J lost 6 bases, V lost 4 bases, and 2 bases had no gene match. This CDR3 comprises 14 residues. DNA of the CDR3: TGTGCCAGTAGTACCGGGACTAGCGGGAGCGAGCAGTACTTC. This translates into CASSTGTSGSEQYF.

This clone was seen a handful of times. The chain uses TRBV7-3 and TRBJ1-2; D possibly corresponds to TRBD1 (5 bases). Germline assignment: CDR1 SGHTA and CDR2 FQGTGA. This CDR3 comprises 13 residues. The V end was cut by 5 bases, the J end by 8 bases, with 15 bases between. CDR3 sequence reads: CASSPTGTEGYTF. CDR3 DNA sequence: TGTGCCAGCAGCCCCACCGGGACTGAGGGCTACACCTTC.

A word on this clone: Other DNA sequences from this sample encode an identical CDR3 as well. The rearrangement links TRBV5-1 to TRBJ1-5; TRBD1 might be the D (5 bases). Trimming cost V 0 bases and J 1 base, with 8 bases left between them. The CDR3 is made up of 15 amino acids. CDR1 and CDR2 from the germline V gene are SGHRS and YFSETQ. CDR3 DNA sequence: TGCGCCAGCAGCTTGGGTCAGGGCAGCAATCAGCCCCAGCATTTT. It yields the protein CASSLGQGSNQPQHF.

V gene TRBV27 combines with J gene TRBJ1-3, with D perhaps matching TRBD1 (5 bases). Germline CDR1 MNHEY, CDR2 SMNVEV (reference sequence). Trimming cost V 6 bases and J 4 bases, with 16 bases left between them. The CDR3 is 15 residues long. In DNA, the CDR3 is TGTGCCAGCAGCAGGGATAGATCGCCGGGAAACACCATATATTTT. Encoded protein: CASSRDRSPGNTIYF.

This chain uses TRBV19 with TRBJ2-2, with D possibly TRBD2 on 6 matching bases. Trimming stripped 7 bases from V and 5 bases from J, with 11 bases between. From germline, CDR1 is LNHDA and CDR2 SQIVND (reference sequence). The CDR3 is 13 residues long. The CDR3 coding sequence is TGTGCCAGTAACCGACTAGGAACCGGGGAGCTGTTTTTT. It yields the protein CASNRLGTGELFF.

The genes are TRBV25-1 and TRBJ2-7; TRBD2 is a possible D gene (6 bases). Germline CDR1 reads MGHDK; CDR2 reads SYGVNS. CDR3 length: 12 amino acids. The V end was cut by 3 bases, the J end by 3 bases, with 6 bases between. The CDR3, as DNA: TGTGCCAGCAGTGAGGGACTCTACGAGCAGTACTTC. Translated: CASSEGLYEQYF.

This clone was observed a few times. This clone may be a read error of a much larger clone one base away. The chain joins TRBV10-3 to TRBJ2-7, with TRBD2 as a possible D gene (5 bases). From germline, CDR1 is ENHRY and CDR2 SYGVKD. Trimming shortened V by 8 bases and J by 0 bases, and 5 bases separated the two germline ends. This CDR3 comprises 11 residues. CDR3 region: CAIRDSYEQYF. The DNA of the CDR3 is TGTGCCATCCGGGACTCCTACGAGCAGTACTTC.

This CDR3 is CASSLTINYGYTF. CDR3 in DNA: TGTGCCAGCTCACTAACAATTAACTATGGCTACACCTTC. The chain carries TRBV18 and TRBJ1-2; D remains ambiguous. V shed 4 bases and J shed 1 base, with 7 bases lying between them. The CDR3 contains 13 residues. Germline V gene sequence: CDR1 KGHSH, CDR2 LQKENI.

This chain connects TRBV5-1 to TRBJ2-3; TRBD2 agrees at 12 bases. This CDR3 has 16 residues. With V trimmed by 4 bases and J by 5 bases, 8 bases remained unmatched. The germline gives CDR1 SGHRS, CDR2 YFSETQ. The CDR3 coding sequence is TGCGCCAGCAGCCCCCTGACTAGCGGGAGTGGAGATACGCAGTATTTT. This sequence encodes CASSPLTSGSGDTQYF.

The chain combines TRBV10-1 with TRBJ2-3; 16 positions agree with TRBD2. The CDR3 spans 16 residues. Germline V gene data show CDR1 as WNHNN and CDR2 as SYGVQD (reference sequence). Trimming cost V 8 bases and J 4 bases; bases outside gene matches: 6. DNA of the CDR3: TGCGCCAGCCCGGGACTAGCGGGAGGGAAACCAGATACGCAGTATTTT. Its translation is CASPGLAGGKPDTQYF.

V gene TRBV7-3 combines with J gene TRBJ2-7; the D gene could be TRBD1 or TRBD2 (5 bases each). V lost 5 bases, J lost 4 bases, and 15 bases lay in between. Per germline, CDR1 SGHTA and CDR2 FQGTGA. The CDR3 is 14 residues long. The CDR3 nucleotides are TGTGCCAGCAGCGTTGGGAGTGGGGCATACGAGCAGTACTTC. This codes for CASSVGSGAYEQYF.

The chain uses TRBV5-1 and TRBJ1-1; D is uncertain. The CDR3 runs 15 residues. Per germline, CDR1 SGHRS and CDR2 YFSETQ. Trimming cost V 1 base and J 1 base, with 11 bases left between them. The CDR3 DNA sequence: TGCGCCAGCAGCTTGATTCAGGCTTCGAACACTGAAGCTTTCTTT. Amino acids: CASSLIQASNTEAFF. Variable domain in full (rest from reference TRBV5-1 and TRBJ1-1): KAGVTQTPRYLIKTRGQQVTLSCSPISGHRSVSWYQQTPGQGLQFLFEYFSETQRNKGNFPGRFSGRQFSNSRSEMNVSTLELGDSALYLCASSLIQASNTEAFFGQGTRLTVV.

The V and J genes are TRBV5-1 and TRBJ1-4, with D unclear. The CDR3 has 16 amino acids. Deletions cut 4 bases from V and 0 bases from J, with 13 bases between. The germline V gene has CDR1 SGHRS and CDR2 YFSETQ. CDR3: CASSPGSGATNEKLFF. Written as DNA, the CDR3 is TGCGCCAGCAGCCCTGGCAGTGGAGCAACTAATGAAAAACTGTTTTTT.

The chain uses TRBV6-1 and TRBJ2-5, with TRBD2 matching over 11 bases. V lost 4 bases, J lost 4 bases, and 8 bases stayed unmatched. This CDR3 is 16 amino acids long. The germline V gene has CDR1 MNHNS and CDR2 SASEGT. In nucleotides, the CDR3 is TGTGCCAGCAGTGTCACTAGCGGGAGTGGAGGAGAGACCCAGTACTTC. This translates into CASSVTSGSGGETQYF.

The gene calls are TRBV7-2 and TRBJ1-5; possible D gene TRBD1, 5 bases. With 2 bases removed from V and 1 base from J, the gap between germline ends came to 9 bases. This CDR3 contains 15 residues. Germline CDR1 reads SGHTA; CDR2 reads FQGNSA. CDR3 DNA sequence: TGTGCCAGCAGCTTAATTCGGGACAGCAATCAGCCCCAGCATTTT. Translating gives CASSLIRDSNQPQHF.

V is TRBV11-2 and J is TRBJ1-1; maybe TRBD1 (6 bases). CDR3 length equals 15 residues. Germline V lookup: CDR1 SGHAT, CDR2 FQNNGV. Trimming shortened V by 7 bases and J by 11 bases, and 26 bases separated the two germline ends. The DNA for the CDR3 is TGTGCCAGCACCCTTAGGGGGGGGGCCTCGTTGAGGGCTTTCTTT. It encodes CASTLRGGASLRAFF.

V and J are TRBV5-1 and TRBJ2-3; perhaps TRBD1 as D (6 bases). The CDR3 is 15 residues long. Germline V CDR1 and CDR2: SGHRS, YFSETQ. V was pared by 4 bases and J by 2 bases, with 14 bases between. The CDR3 DNA reads as TGCGCCAGCAGCGAGGGGGAGACCCCCACAGATACGCAGTATTTT. Residues: CASSEGETPTDTQYF.

V gene TRBV27 combines with J gene TRBJ2-4, with no clear D. Germline CDR1 MNHEY, CDR2 SMNVEV (reference sequence). The CDR3 length is 16 residues. Trimming removed 3 bases from V and 0 bases from J, with 12 bases in between. CDR3 DNA sequence: TGTGCCAGCAGTTTTTCGGCTACCTTAGCCAAAAACATTCAGTACTTC. It is translated as CASSFSATLAKNIQYF.

In regard to this clone: This sample includes further DNA sequences coding for the same CDR3. This chain connects TRBV5-6 to TRBJ2-3; D is ambiguous. This CDR3 is 12 amino acids long. Per germline, CDR1 SGHDT and CDR2 YYEEEE. V was clipped by 3 bases and J by 0 bases, with 2 bases between them. CDR3 residues: CASSYSTDTQYF. The CDR3 bases are TGTGCCAGCAGCTACAGCACAGATACGCAGTATTTT. Full variable domain (remainder filled in from reference TRBV5-6 and TRBJ2-3): DAGVTQSPTHLIKTRGQQVTLRCSPKSGHDTVSWYQQALGQGPQFIFQYYEEEERQRGNFPDRFSGHQFPNYSSELNVNALLLGDSALYLCASSYSTDTQYFGPGTRLTVL.

The chain couples TRBV7-2 to TRBJ2-7, with 8 bases lining up with TRBD2. Losses at the gene ends were 3 bases for V and 6 bases for J; bases not matched to a gene: 10. This CDR3 has 15 amino acids. The germline V gene encodes CDR1 SGHTA and CDR2 FQGNSA. CDR3 bases: TGTGCCAGCAGCTTTGCCGGGAGGGCCGCTGTCGAGCAGTACTTC. Its translation is CASSFAGRAAVEQYF.